The T cell receptor (beta chain) described here comes from a study of T cell repertoires in cytomegalovirus infection. For the study at large: Public TCR beta signatures were indicative of both CMV infection and a matching HLA type. Study-wide findings and caveats: Cumulative frequency of public TCR beta families picked out carriers of CMV plus the relevant HLA. Dominating the ex vivo response were TCR beta clonotypes that were CMV-specific and HLA-C-restricted.

The CDR3 consists of 15 residues. The V end was cut by 5 bases, the J end by 6 bases, with 18 bases between. The germline V gene encodes CDR1 MDHEN and CDR2 SYDVKM. This clonotype was seen more than once but under ten times. Its antigen is unidentified. TCRdb redid the calling of the reads with MiXCR, one entry per CDR3 protein. This table has 90,000 to 120,000 distinct CDR3 sequences, under 25% appearing once. This chain connects TRBV28 to TRBJ2-3; D perhaps matches TRBD2 (6 bases). The TCR was taken from a human donor in good health (CMV status not recorded). Some clones in this sample may be carry-over from other donors' samples. Sequenced: CD8+ T cells from PBMCs. The CDR3 DNA follows: TGTGCCAGCAGTAGGGGACTGGCGAAGTTGGATACGCAGTATTTT. It is translated as CASSRGLAKLDTQYF.